The source of this T cell receptor beta chain is a study of blood T cell repertoires in COVID-19. Some clones are missing from TCRdb's copy, which holds only in-frame ones; the method was immunoSEQ multiplex PCR. The sample has approximately 150,000 clones, approximately 80% seen once; the top ten hold roughly 4.9%. Each participant's cohort was designated according to participant-reported clinical history. Exposed participants came across a COVID-19 case within 2 weeks before study entry. In this sample, this clone turned up many times. This CDR3 comprises 15 residues. CDR1 is LNHDA, CDR2 SQIVND, per germline (reference sequence). V gave up 10 bases and J gave up 5 bases, with 23 bases separating them.

V gene TRBV19 combines with J gene TRBJ1-1; TRBD1 might be the D (6 bases). The specimen was PBMCs or T cells enriched from blood (not recorded which). This TCR derives from a man aged 65-85 years who had been exposed to COVID-19. Here the CDR3 DNA reads TGTGCCACCTCATCCCAGGGGTTGAGTGGGACTGAAGCTTTCTTT. This codes for CATSSQGLSGTEAFF.